The 23 T cell receptor beta chains listed next were all sequenced from one sample in a study of T cells in Graves' hyperthyroidism and ophthalmopathy. Amplification of TCR beta CDR3 regions used RNA as the template. In the first-round RT-PCR of the TCR CDR3, the HTBI primer set was used. TCRdb analysed the multiplex PCR reads with MiXCR anew, one entry per CDR3 protein. The sample lists roughly 500,000 distinct CDR3 sequences, 40% to 50% occurring once. Sample: peripheral blood or thyroid tissue (not recorded which). The source is an adult woman with Graves' disease, either hyperthyroidism or ophthalmopathy (not recorded which).

V is TRBV12-3 or TRBV12-4 and J is TRBJ1-2, with 8 nucleotides matching TRBD1. The J segment lost 1 base and the V segment lost 6 bases, leaving 4 bases of the junction unmatched. The CDR3 has 14 residues. As DNA, the CDR3 is TGTGCCAGCAGCACAGGGGGGGGTAACTATGGCTACACCTTC. Protein product: CASSTGGGNYGYTF.

This clonotype was seen ten or more times. The chain uses TRBV25-1 and TRBJ1-1; no reliable D call. The CDR3 covers 13 residues. CDR1 is MGHDK, CDR2 SYGVNS, per germline. V dropped 8 bases and J dropped 3 bases, with 13 bases sitting between them. CDR3 sequence: CASRFGEHTEAFF. The CDR3 DNA reads as TGTGCCAGCCGCTTCGGGGAGCACACTGAAGCTTTCTTT.

This clonotype was counted ten times or more. The chain links TRBV2 to TRBJ2-7; D might be TRBD2 (5 bases). Per the germline V gene, CDR1 is SNHLY and CDR2 is FYNNEI. Trimming took off 4 bases at V and 0 bases at J, with 10 bases between the two ends. The length of the CDR3 is 14 residues. The CDR3 loop reads CASSVEELSYEQYF. In DNA form, the CDR3 reads TGTGCCAGCAGTGTGGAGGAGCTCTCCTACGAGCAGTACTTC.

In this sample, this clonotype turned up a few times. The V gene is TRBV7-8, the J gene TRBJ2-5; 10 nucleotides agree with TRBD2. Germline-derived CDR1 and CDR2 are SGHVS and FQNEAQ. The CDR3 has 14 residues. The trim removed 6 bases at V and 4 bases at J, leaving 5 bases unmatched. This CDR3 is CASSQREGLETQYF. CDR3 nucleotide sequence: TGTGCCAGCAGTCAGCGGGAGGGCCTAGAGACCCAGTACTTC.

The genes are TRBV7-9 and TRBJ2-7; 7 bases are a match to TRBD2. The V gene's germline CDR1 is SEHNR and CDR2 FQNEAQ (reference sequence). Trimming removed 6 bases from V and 5 bases from J; junction bases left unmatched: 13. The CDR3 sequence is 15 residues long. CDR3 loop: CASSWGGRGIDEQYF. As DNA, the CDR3 is TGTGCCAGCAGTTGGGGGGGACGGGGGATCGACGAGCAGTACTTC.

The chain links TRBV7-9 to TRBJ2-7, with a tentative D call TRBD1 (6 bases). Germline V gene data show CDR1 as SEHNR and CDR2 as FQNEAQ (reference sequence). Trimming left V 5 bases short and J 1 base short, with 15 bases between. The CDR3 extends over 15 amino acids. The CDR3, as DNA: TGTGCCAGCAGCCACCGGGACAAGCGTTCCTACGAGCAGTACTTC. The encoded protein is CASSHRDKRSYEQYF. Full variable domain (missing parts from reference TRBV7-9 and TRBJ2-7): DTGVSQNPRHKITKRGQNVTFRCDPISEHNRLYWYRQTLGQGPEFLTYFQNEAQLEKSRLLSDRFSAERPKGSFSTLEIQRTEQGDSAMYLCASSHRDKRSYEQYFGPGTRLTVT.

The V and J genes are TRBV19 and TRBJ2-6, with a weak D call TRBD1 (7 bases). Germline V gene data show CDR1 as LNHDA and CDR2 as SQIVND (reference sequence). V was trimmed by 6 bases and J by 2 bases, leaving 11 bases between them. The CDR3 sequence is 15 residues long. The CDR3 coding sequence is TGTGCCAGTAGCAGGGGGGAACCTGGGGCCAACGTCCTGACTTTC. This translates into CASSRGEPGANVLTF.

The table lists this clonotype with a few counts. A much larger clone lies one base from this, so it may be a read error. The V gene is TRBV7-2, the J gene TRBJ2-7, with 11 bases aligning to TRBD1. J lost 3 bases, V lost 4 bases, and 5 bases had no gene match. The CDR3 covers 15 residues. The germline V gene has CDR1 SGHTA and CDR2 FQGNSA. This CDR3 is CASSYRTGGDYEQYF. In DNA, the CDR3 is TGTGCCAGCAGCTATCGGACAGGGGGCGACTACGAGCAGTACTTC.

The genes are TRBV7-9 and TRBJ1-3; D remains unclear. Germline V gene data show CDR1 as SEHNR and CDR2 as FQNEAQ (reference sequence). Trimming removed 6 bases at V and 1 base at J, with 4 bases between. The CDR3 sequence is 12 residues long. CDR3 in amino acids: CASSKSGNTIYF. CDR3 in DNA: TGTGCCAGCAGTAAATCTGGAAACACCATATATTTT.

This clonotype was seen more than once but under ten times. This chain joins TRBV7-2 and TRBJ2-7; D call uncertain. The DNA end favors TRBJ2-5, so the J call may be wrong. The germline V gene encodes CDR1 SGHTA and CDR2 FQGNSA. This CDR3 contains 16 residues. CDR3 DNA sequence: TGTGCCAGCAGCTTAGGCATAGCTGGGGATGGACAGACCCAGTACTTC. Protein product: CASSLGIAGDGQTQYF.

The chain links TRBV7-2 to TRBJ1-5, with D possibly being TRBD1 (5 bases). V lost 1 base and J lost 11, with 18 bases in between. Germline CDR1 reads SGHTA; CDR2 reads FQGNSA. The CDR3 is 15 residues long. The chain's CDR3 is CASSLVRTTQETQHF. Written as DNA, the CDR3 is TGTGCCAGCAGCTTAGTCAGGACAACCCAAGAGACCCAGCATTTT.

About this clonotype itself: An end of the junction does not agree with germline; a read error may underlie this. The genes are TRBV2 and TRBJ1-4, with unresolved D. Germline lookup yields CDR1 SNHLY and CDR2 FYNNEI. This CDR3 is built from 14 residues. The CDR3 coding sequence is TGTGCCAGCGGGAGTATGGTGCGACCTGAAGAACTGTTTTTT. As protein: CASGSMVRPEELFF.

This clonotype has just a few counts. J is TRBJ2-7 and V is TRBV10-3; TRBD2 agrees at 10 bases. CDR3 length: 13 amino acids. From germline, CDR1 is ENHRY and CDR2 SYGVKD. The V and J ends lost 6 bases and 1 base, in that order; junction bases with no gene match: 0. In DNA form, the CDR3 reads TGTGCCATCAGGACTAGCGGGTCCTACGAGCAGTACTTC. It codes for CAIRTSGSYEQYF.

A few counts support this clonotype. This chain links TRBV3-1 with TRBJ1-2; D gene uncertain. Germline assignment: CDR1 LGHDT and CDR2 YNNKEL (reference sequence). The CDR3 consists of 15 residues. The V end lost 0 bases, the J end lost 4 bases, and 12 bases lay between the germline ends. CDR3 DNA: TGTGCCAGCAGCCAAGATTATTCCACAACCTATGGCTACACCTTC. Its protein is CASSQDYSTTYGYTF.

This clonotype was seen many times. V usage is TRBV5-1 and J usage is TRBJ2-2; D is unresolved. The CDR3 consists of 14 residues. Per germline, CDR1 SGHRS and CDR2 YFSETQ. V was cut by 0 bases and J by 6 bases, with 9 bases left in between. For the CDR3, the DNA is TGCGCCAGCAGCTTGGGGAGTAGTCCCGGGGAGCTGTTTTTT. This gives the protein CASSLGSSPGELFF.

The rearrangement uses TRBV14 and TRBJ1-1; 7 bases map to TRBD1. Germline-derived CDR1 and CDR2 are SGHDN and FVKESK. The CDR3 spans 15 residues. J gave up 8 bases and V 0 bases, and 9 bases lay outside the gene matches. The CDR3 region is CASSQDLIRGQEAFF. The CDR3 DNA reads TGTGCCAGCAGCCAAGATTTGATTAGGGGGCAAGAAGCTTTCTTT.

This chain joins TRBV12-3 or TRBV12-4 and TRBJ2-7; D is perhaps TRBD2 (5 bases). This CDR3 is built from 13 residues. Trimming shortened V by 5 bases and J by 1 base, and 9 bases separated the two germline ends. Here the CDR3 reads CASSHGLSYEQYF. As DNA, the CDR3 is TGTGCCAGCAGTCATGGACTGTCCTACGAGCAGTACTTC.

This clonotype was recorded at least ten times. The rearrangement joins TRBV7-2 to TRBJ2-5, with a possible D match to TRBD1 (5 bases). The CDR3 has 14 residues. Germline lookup yields CDR1 SGHTA and CDR2 FQGNSA. V lost 2 bases and J 5 bases, leaving 12 bases between the germline ends. The DNA for the CDR3 is TGTGCCAGCAGCTTAAGGGGTGCGAGGGAGACCCAGTACTTC. Translated: CASSLRGARETQYF. The whole variable domain, filled in from reference TRBV7-2 and TRBJ2-5, reads GAGVSQSPSNKVTEKGKDVELRCDPISGHTALYWYRQSLGQGLEFLIYFQGNSAPDKSGLPSDRFSAERTGGSVSTLTIQRTQQEDSAVYLCASSLRGARETQYFGPGTRLLVL.

The V and J genes are TRBV7-8 and TRBJ1-4, with 7 bases matching TRBD1. The CDR3 consists of 15 residues. The germline gives CDR1 SGHVS, CDR2 FQNEAQ. J lost 0 bases, V lost 6 bases, and 4 bases had no gene match. The DNA of the CDR3 is TGTGCCAGCAGGGACGGACAGGCAACTAATGAAAAACTGTTTTTT. It is translated as CASRDGQATNEKLFF. Full variable domain (outside the CDR3, taken from reference TRBV7-8 and TRBJ1-4): GAGVSQSPRYKVAKRGQDVALRCDPISGHVSLFWYQQALGQGPEFLTYFQNEAQLDKSGLPSDRFFAERPEGSVSTLKIQRTQQEDSAVYLCASRDGQATNEKLFFGSGTQLSVL.

This CDR3 reads CAISGTSGRGGHSPLHF. The CDR3 DNA sequence: TGTGCCATCAGTGGGACTAGCGGGAGAGGGGGCCATTCACCCCTCCACTTT. The chain is built from TRBV10-3 and TRBJ1-6; 7 positions agree with TRBD1. The length of the CDR3 is 17 residues. V lost 4 bases to trimming and J lost 8 bases; unmatched junction nucleotides: 14. CDR1 is ENHRY and CDR2 is SYGVKD in the germline V gene.

V is TRBV10-3 and J is TRBJ1-2, with D maybe TRBD1 (5 bases). Germline CDR1 reads ENHRY; CDR2 reads SYGVKD. Trimming shortened V by 10 bases and J by 3 bases, and 18 bases separated the two germline ends. This CDR3 comprises 14 residues. The CDR3 DNA is TGTGCCACCTCGAAGGGGATTTTAGACTATGGCTACACCTTC. The encoded protein is CATSKGILDYGYTF.

This clonotype was seen more than once but under ten times. The chain combines TRBV12-3 or TRBV12-4 with TRBJ2-5; maybe TRBD1 (5 bases). This CDR3 contains 12 residues. The V and J ends lost 5 bases and 6 bases respectively, with 10 bases between them. This CDR3 is CASSRGGKTQYF. The CDR3 DNA follows: TGTGCCAGCAGTAGGGGTGGGAAGACCCAGTACTTC.

A word on this clonotype: This may be a read error: a much more frequent sequence differs by one nucleotide. The chain has TRBV2 and TRBJ2-7; 7 bases are a match to TRBD1. The CDR3 runs 16 residues. Per the germline V gene, CDR1 is SNHLY and CDR2 is FYNNEI. DNA of the CDR3: TGTGCCGGCAGCGTTCCGGGACAGTACCGACCCTACGAGCAGTACTTC. It codes for CAGSVPGQYRPYEQYF.